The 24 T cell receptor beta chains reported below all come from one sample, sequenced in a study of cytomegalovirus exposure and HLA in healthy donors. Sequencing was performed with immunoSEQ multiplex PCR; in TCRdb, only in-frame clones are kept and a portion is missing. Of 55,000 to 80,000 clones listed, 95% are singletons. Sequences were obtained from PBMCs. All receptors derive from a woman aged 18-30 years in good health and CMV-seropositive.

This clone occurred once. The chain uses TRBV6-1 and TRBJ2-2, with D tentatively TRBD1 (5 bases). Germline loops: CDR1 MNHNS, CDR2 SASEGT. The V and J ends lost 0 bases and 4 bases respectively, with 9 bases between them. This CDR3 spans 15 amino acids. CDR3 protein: CASSEATATTGELFF. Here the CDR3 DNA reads TGTGCCAGCAGTGAAGCGACAGCCACCACCGGGGAGCTGTTTTTT.

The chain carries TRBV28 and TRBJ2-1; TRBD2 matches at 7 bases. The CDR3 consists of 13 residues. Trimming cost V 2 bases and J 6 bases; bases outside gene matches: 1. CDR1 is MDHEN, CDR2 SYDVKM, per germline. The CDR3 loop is CASSLGGGNEQFF. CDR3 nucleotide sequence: TGTGCCAGCAGTTTAGGCGGGGGCAATGAGCAGTTCTTC. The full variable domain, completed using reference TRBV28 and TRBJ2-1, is DVKVTQSSRYLVKRTGEKVFLECVQDMDHENMFWYRQDPGLGLRLIYFSYDVKMKEKGDIPEGYSVSREKKERFSLILESASTNQTSMYLCASSLGGGNEQFFGPGTRLTVL.

The CDR3 DNA reads as TGTGCCACCGCTAGGACAGTCAATCAGCCCCAGCATTTT. Residues: CATARTVNQPQHF. This chain links TRBV28 with TRBJ1-5, with D possibly matching TRBD1 (6 bases). The germline gives CDR1 MDHEN, CDR2 SYDVKM. Trimming cost V 10 bases and J 3 bases, with 13 bases left between them. CDR3 size: 13 residues. The whole variable domain, remainder taken from reference TRBV28 and TRBJ1-5, is DVKVTQSSRYLVKRTGEKVFLECVQDMDHENMFWYRQDPGLGLRLIYFSYDVKMKEKGDIPEGYSVSREKKERFSLILESASTNQTSMYLCATARTVNQPQHFGDGTRLSIL.

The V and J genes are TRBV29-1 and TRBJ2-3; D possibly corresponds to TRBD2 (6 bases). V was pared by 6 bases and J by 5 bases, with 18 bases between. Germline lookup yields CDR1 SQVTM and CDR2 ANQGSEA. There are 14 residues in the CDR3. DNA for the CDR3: TGCAGCGTCGGTAAGGGACTCTCGAAAGATACGCAGTATTTT. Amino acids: CSVGKGLSKDTQYF.

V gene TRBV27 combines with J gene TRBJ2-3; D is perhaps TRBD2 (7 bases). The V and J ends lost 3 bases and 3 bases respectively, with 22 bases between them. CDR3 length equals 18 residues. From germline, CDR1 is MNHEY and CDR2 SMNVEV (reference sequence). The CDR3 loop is CASSFRAGKGVGTDTQYF. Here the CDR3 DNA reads TGTGCCAGCAGTTTCCGAGCGGGAAAGGGGGTGGGGACAGATACGCAGTATTTT.

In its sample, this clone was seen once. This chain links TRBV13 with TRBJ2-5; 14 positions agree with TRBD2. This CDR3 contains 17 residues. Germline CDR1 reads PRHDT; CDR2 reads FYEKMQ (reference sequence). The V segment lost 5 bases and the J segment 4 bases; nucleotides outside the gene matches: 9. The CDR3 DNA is TGTGCCAGCAGCCTACCCCCGGGACTAGCGGGAGCAGAGACCCAGTACTTC. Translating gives CASSLPPGLAGAETQYF.

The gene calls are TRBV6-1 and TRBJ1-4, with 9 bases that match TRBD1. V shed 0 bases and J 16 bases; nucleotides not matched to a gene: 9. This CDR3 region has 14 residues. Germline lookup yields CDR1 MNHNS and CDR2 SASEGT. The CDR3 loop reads CASSEARGGGQGFF. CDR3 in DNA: TGTGCCAGCAGTGAAGCGAGGGGTGGGGGACAGGGGTTTTTT.

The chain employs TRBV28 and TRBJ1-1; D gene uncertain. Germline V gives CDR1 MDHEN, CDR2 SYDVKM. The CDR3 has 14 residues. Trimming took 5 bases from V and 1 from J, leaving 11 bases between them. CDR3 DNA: TGTGCCAGCAGTCTAAACCGAAGGAACACTGAAGCTTTCTTT. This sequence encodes CASSLNRRNTEAFF.

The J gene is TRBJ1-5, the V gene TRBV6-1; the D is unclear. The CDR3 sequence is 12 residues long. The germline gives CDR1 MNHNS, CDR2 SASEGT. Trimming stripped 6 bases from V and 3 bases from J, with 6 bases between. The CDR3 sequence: CASSPVNQPQHF. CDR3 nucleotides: TGTGCCAGCAGCCCGGTCAATCAGCCCCAGCATTTT.

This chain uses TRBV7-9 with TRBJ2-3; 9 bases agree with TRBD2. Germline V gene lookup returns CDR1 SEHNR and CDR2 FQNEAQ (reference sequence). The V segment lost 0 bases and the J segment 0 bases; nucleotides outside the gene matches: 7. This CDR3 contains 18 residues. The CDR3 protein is CASSLAASGASSTDTQYF. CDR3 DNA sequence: TGTGCCAGCAGCTTAGCGGCTAGCGGGGCCTCTAGCACAGATACGCAGTATTTT. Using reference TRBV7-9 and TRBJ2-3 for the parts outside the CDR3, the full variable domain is DTGVSQNPRHKITKRGQNVTFRCDPISEHNRLYWYRQTLGQGPEFLTYFQNEAQLEKSRLLSDRFSAERPKGSFSTLEIQRTEQGDSAMYLCASSLAASGASSTDTQYFGPGTRLTVL.

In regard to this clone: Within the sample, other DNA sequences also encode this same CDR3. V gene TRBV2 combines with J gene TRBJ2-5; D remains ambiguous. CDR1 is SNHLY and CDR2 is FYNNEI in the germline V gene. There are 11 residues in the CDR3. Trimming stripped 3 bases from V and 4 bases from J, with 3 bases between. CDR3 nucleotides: TGTGCCAGCAGTGACCGAGAGACCCAGTACTTC. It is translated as CASSDRETQYF. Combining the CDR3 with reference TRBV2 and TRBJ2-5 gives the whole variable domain EPEVTQTPSHQVTQMGQEVILRCVPISNHLYFYWYRQILGQKVEFLVSFYNNEISEKSEIFDDQFSVERPDGSNFTLKIRSTKLEDSAMYFCASSDRETQYFGPGTRLLVL.

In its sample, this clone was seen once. The CDR3, as DNA: TGCGCCAGCAGACCTGGACTAGCGGGAGGGTACACAGATACGCAGTATTTT. Its protein product is CASRPGLAGGYTDTQYF. This chain uses TRBV5-1 with TRBJ2-3, with 15 bases lining up with TRBD2. This CDR3 spans 17 amino acids. Germline CDR1 and CDR2: SGHRS and YFSETQ. V lost 5 bases to trimming and J lost 2 bases; unmatched junction nucleotides: 6.

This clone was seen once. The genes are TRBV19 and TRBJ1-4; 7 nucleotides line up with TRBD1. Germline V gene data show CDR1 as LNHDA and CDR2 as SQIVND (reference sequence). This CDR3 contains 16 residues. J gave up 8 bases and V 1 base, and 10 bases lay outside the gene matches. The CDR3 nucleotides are TGTGCCAGTAGTATAGCCCATACAGGGGTAGAAGAAAAACTGTTTTTT. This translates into CASSIAHTGVEEKLFF.

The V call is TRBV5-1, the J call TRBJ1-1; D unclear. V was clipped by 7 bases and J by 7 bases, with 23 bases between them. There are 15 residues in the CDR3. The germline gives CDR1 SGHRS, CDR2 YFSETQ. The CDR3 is CASGPLGGSIDEAFF. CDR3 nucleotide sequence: TGCGCCAGCGGCCCCCTGGGAGGAAGTATCGATGAAGCTTTCTTT.

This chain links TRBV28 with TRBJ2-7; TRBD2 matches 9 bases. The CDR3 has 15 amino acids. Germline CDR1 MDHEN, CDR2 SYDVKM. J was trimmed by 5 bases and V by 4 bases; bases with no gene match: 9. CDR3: CASSSFSGRLNEQYF. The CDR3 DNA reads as TGTGCCAGCAGTTCGTTTAGCGGGAGACTGAACGAGCAGTACTTC.

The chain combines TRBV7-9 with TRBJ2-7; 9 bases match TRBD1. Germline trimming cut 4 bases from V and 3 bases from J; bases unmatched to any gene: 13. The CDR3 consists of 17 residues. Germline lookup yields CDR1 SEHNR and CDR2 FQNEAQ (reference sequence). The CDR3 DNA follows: TGTGCCAGCAGCTCACAAACTACGGGACAGGGTATCTACGAGCAGTACTTC. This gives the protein CASSSQTTGQGIYEQYF.

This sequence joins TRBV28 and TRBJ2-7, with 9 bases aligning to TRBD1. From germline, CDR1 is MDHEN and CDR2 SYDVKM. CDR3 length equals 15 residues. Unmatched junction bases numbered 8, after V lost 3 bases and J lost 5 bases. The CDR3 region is CASSLGGQGTHEQYF. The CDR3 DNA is TGTGCCAGCAGTTTGGGAGGACAGGGGACCCACGAGCAGTACTTC.

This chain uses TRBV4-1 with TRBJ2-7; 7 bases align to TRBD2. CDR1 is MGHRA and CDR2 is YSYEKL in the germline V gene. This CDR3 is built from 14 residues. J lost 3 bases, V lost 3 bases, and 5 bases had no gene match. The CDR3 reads CASSQAGVGYEQYF. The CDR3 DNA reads TGCGCCAGCAGCCAGGCGGGGGTCGGCTACGAGCAGTACTTC.

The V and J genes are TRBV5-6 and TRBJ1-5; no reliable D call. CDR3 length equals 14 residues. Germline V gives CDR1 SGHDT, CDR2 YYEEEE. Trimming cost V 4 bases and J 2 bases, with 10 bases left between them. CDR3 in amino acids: CASSGGPGNQPQHF. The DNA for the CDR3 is TGTGCCAGCAGCGGTGGGCCGGGCAATCAGCCCCAGCATTTT.

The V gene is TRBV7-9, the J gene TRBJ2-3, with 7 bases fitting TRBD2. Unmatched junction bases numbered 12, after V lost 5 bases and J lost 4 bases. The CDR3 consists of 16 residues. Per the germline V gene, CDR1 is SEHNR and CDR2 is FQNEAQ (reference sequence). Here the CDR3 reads CASSQTSRTRADTQYF. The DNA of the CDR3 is TGTGCCAGCAGCCAGACGAGTCGGACTAGAGCAGATACGCAGTATTTT.

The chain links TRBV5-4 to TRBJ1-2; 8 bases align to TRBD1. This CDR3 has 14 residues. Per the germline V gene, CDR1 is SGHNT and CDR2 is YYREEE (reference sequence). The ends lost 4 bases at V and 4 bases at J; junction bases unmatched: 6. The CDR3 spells CASSLDRGGYGYTF. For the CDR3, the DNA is TGTGCCAGCAGCCTAGACAGGGGTGGCTATGGCTACACCTTC.

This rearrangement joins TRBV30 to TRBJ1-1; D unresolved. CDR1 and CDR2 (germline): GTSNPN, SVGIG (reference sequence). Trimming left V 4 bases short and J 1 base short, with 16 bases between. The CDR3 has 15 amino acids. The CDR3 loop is CAWIRTGFGNTEAFF. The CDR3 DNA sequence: TGTGCCTGGATTAGGACGGGGTTTGGGAACACTGAAGCTTTCTTT.

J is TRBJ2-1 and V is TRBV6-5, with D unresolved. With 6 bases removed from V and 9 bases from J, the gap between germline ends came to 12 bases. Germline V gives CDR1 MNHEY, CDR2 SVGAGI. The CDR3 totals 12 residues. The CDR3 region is CASRSFSGEQFF. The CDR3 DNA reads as TGTGCCAGCAGGAGTTTTTCGGGTGAGCAGTTCTTC.

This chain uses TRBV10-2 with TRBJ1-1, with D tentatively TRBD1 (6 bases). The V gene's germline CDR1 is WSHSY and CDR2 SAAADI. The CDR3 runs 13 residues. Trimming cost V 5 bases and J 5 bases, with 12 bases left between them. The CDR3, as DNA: TGCGCCAGCAGTAAACAGGGTGGTACTGAAGCTTTCTTT. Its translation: CASSKQGGTEAFF.